The rows below give T cell receptor beta chains drawn from one sample of a study of breast tumors, draining lymph nodes, adjacent tissues. TCRdb analysed the multiplex PCR reads with MiXCR anew, one entry per CDR3 protein. The sample has approximately 200,000 distinct CDR3 sequences, 25% to 40% seen once; the top ten hold approximately 4.5%. The source material was axillary lymph node tissue. These receptor sequences come from a female donor with breast cancer. Some clones in this sample may be carry-over from other donors' samples. Both conserved end residues are part of each CDR3. A D gene is named only where the DNA matches it firmly. The listing skips clone size in some rows; elsewhere it reads once, few, many or a size class.

len: 15
d_gene: TRBD2
v_gene: TRBV20-1
abundance: many
j_gene: TRBJ2-3
CDR3nt: TGCAGTGCTAGGTCGACTAGCGGGAGGGCCGATACGCAGTATTTT
CDR3aa: CSARSTSGRADTQYF

len: 15
d_gene: -
v_gene: TRBV15
abundance: -
j_gene: TRBJ2-2
CDR3nt: TGTGCCACCAGCAGAGTGCGGGGGAACACCGGGGAGCTGTTTTTT
CDR3aa: CATSRVRGNTGELFF

len: 17
d_gene: -
v_gene: TRBV18
abundance: few
j_gene: TRBJ2-7
CDR3nt: TGTGCCAGCTCACAACAGCCCGGGACTCCGAGCTCCTACGAGCAGTACTTC
CDR3aa: CASSQQPGTPSSYEQYF

len: 16
d_gene: -
v_gene: TRBV6-5
abundance: -
j_gene: TRBJ1-6
CDR3nt: TGTGCCAGCAGCTGGGTAGTAGGGGCAGGGAATTCACCCCTCCACTTT
CDR3aa: CASSWVVGAGNSPLHF

len: 17
d_gene: -
v_gene: TRBV4-3
abundance: many
j_gene: TRBJ2-2
CDR3nt: TGCGCCAGCAGCCAAGAGCCGAGGGGCACGAACACCGGGGAGCTGTTTTTT
CDR3aa: CASSQEPRGTNTGELFF

len: 14
d_gene: -
v_gene: TRBV5-1
abundance: many
j_gene: TRBJ2-7
CDR3nt: TGCGCCAGCAGCCCGACCGTCGACGGTCGGGAGCAGTACTTC
CDR3aa: CASSPTVDGREQYF

len: 16
d_gene: TRBD1
v_gene: TRBV15
abundance: many
j_gene: TRBJ1-6
CDR3nt: TGTGCCACCAGCAGAGAAAGGGCAGGGGGCAATTCACCCCTCCACTTT
CDR3aa: CATSRERAGGNSPLHF

len: 15
d_gene: -
v_gene: TRBV6-1
abundance: many
j_gene: TRBJ2-3
CDR3nt: TGTGCCAGCGGTCGGGGTAGCGGAGGCACAGATACGCAGTATTTT
CDR3aa: CASGRGSGGTDTQYF

len: 15
d_gene: -
v_gene: TRBV6-2/TRBV6-3
abundance: many
j_gene: TRBJ1-2
CDR3nt: TGTGCCAGCAGTTACTATGGCAGGGACAACTATGGCTACACCTTC
CDR3aa: CASSYYGRDNYGYTF

len: 13
d_gene: -
v_gene: TRBV20-1
abundance: -
j_gene: TRBJ1-2
CDR3nt: TGCAGTGCTAAGGGGGGGGCATTCGGTGGCTACACCTTC
CDR3aa: CSAKGGAFGGYTF

len: 14
d_gene: TRBD1
v_gene: TRBV7-8
abundance: many
j_gene: TRBJ1-2
CDR3nt: TGTGCCAGCAGCCCTAGGGGGCTAGGCTATGGCTACACCTTC
CDR3aa: CASSPRGLGYGYTF

len: 13
d_gene: TRBD1
v_gene: TRBV12-3/TRBV12-4
abundance: -
j_gene: TRBJ1-1
CDR3nt: TGTGCCAGCATCATGGACAGGGGGTATGAAGCTTTCTTT
CDR3aa: CASIMDRGYEAFF

len: 15
d_gene: TRBD1
v_gene: TRBV6-6
abundance: many
j_gene: TRBJ2-2
CDR3nt: TGTGCCAGCAGTAAACCGGGACAGGACACCGGGGAGCTGTTTTTT
CDR3aa: CASSKPGQDTGELFF